Below are 23 T cell receptor beta chains sequenced from a single sample in a study of T cells after yellow fever vaccination. TCRdb re-derived calls from the 5' RACE reads in MiXCR, one entry per CDR3 protein. This repertoire shows 170,000 or so distinct CDR3 sequences, approximately 6.2% found once; its top ten account for under 3%. The sequences come from CD4+ T cells sorted from PBMCs, collected on the day of the first yellow fever vaccination. Receptors were obtained from a man aged 18 to 35 who received the YFV17D yellow fever vaccine.

This clonotype was picked up a small number of times. The rearrangement joins TRBV7-2 to TRBJ2-7; TRBD2 is a possible D gene (5 bases). The ends were cut back, 3 bases at V and 4 bases at J, with 7 bases in the middle. Germline CDR1 SGHTA, CDR2 FQGNSA. This CDR3 is built from 12 residues. Written as DNA, the CDR3 is TGTGCCAGCAGCTTCCCGGGGTACGAGCAGTACGTC. It codes for CASSFPGYEQYV.

This clonotype has a count of ten or more. V usage is TRBV4-3 and J usage is TRBJ1-1, with D possibly being TRBD1 (6 bases). The V end was cut by 4 bases, the J end by 6 bases, with 12 bases between. Per the germline V gene, CDR1 is LGHNA and CDR2 is YSLEER. This CDR3 is 13 amino acids long. The chain's CDR3 is CASSRRQAAEAFF. The CDR3 bases are TGCGCCAGCAGCCGGCGACAGGCTGCTGAAGCTTTCTTT.

This clonotype was recorded a few times. The rearrangement links TRBV6-5 to TRBJ1-1; 10 positions match TRBD1. CDR3 size: 18 residues. V was clipped by 0 bases and J by 1 base; unmatched bases: 8. Per germline, CDR1 MNHEY and CDR2 SVGAGI. CDR3 nucleotide sequence: TGTGCCAGCAGTTACTCTTTTCCGGGACAGGGGACGAACACTGAAGCTTTCTTT. Protein product: CASSYSFPGQGTNTEAFF.

This clonotype was picked up many times. This rearrangement joins TRBV18 to TRBJ1-5; D gene uncertain. V lost 0 bases and J lost 4, with 4 bases in between. The length of the CDR3 is 13 residues. The germline CDR1 and CDR2 sequences are KGHSH and LQKENI. The CDR3 sequence is CASSPPRNQPQHF. In DNA form, the CDR3 reads TGTGCCAGCTCACCACCGCGGAATCAGCCCCAGCATTTT.

This clonotype has ten or more counts. The rearrangement joins TRBV5-1 to TRBJ2-7, with D unclear. Trimming shortened V by 4 bases and J by 5 bases, and 13 bases separated the two germline ends. This CDR3 has 13 amino acids. Germline values: CDR1 SGHRS, CDR2 YFSETQ. The DNA for the CDR3 is TGCGCCAGCAGCGATCGGGCCCGCGACGAGCAGTACTTC. Protein product: CASSDRARDEQYF.

Many counts were recorded for this clonotype. The chain recombines TRBV7-9 with TRBJ1-1; D ambiguous. The CDR3 covers 13 residues. Trimming pared 2 bases from V and 1 base from J, leaving 5 bases between. CDR1 SEHNR and CDR2 FQNEAQ come from the germline V gene (reference sequence). CDR3 DNA: TGTGCCAGCAGCTTACAGGAGAACACTGAAGCTTTCTTT. Protein: CASSLQENTEAFF. Full variable domain (missing parts from reference TRBV7-9 and TRBJ1-1): DTGVSQNPRHKITKRGQNVTFRCDPISEHNRLYWYRQTLGQGPEFLTYFQNEAQLEKSRLLSDRFSAERPKGSFSTLEIQRTEQGDSAMYLCASSLQENTEAFFGQGTRLTVV.

The CDR3 DNA reads TGCGCCAGCAGCCAAGTCATCAAGGGGGGACGGGGCACTGAAGCTTTCTTT. Residues: CASSQVIKGGRGTEAFF. The chain employs TRBV4-1 and TRBJ1-1, with a weak D call TRBD1 (6 bases). Trimming took off 1 base at V and 4 bases at J, with 19 bases between the two ends. Germline V CDR1 and CDR2: MGHRA, YSYEKL. The CDR3 extends over 17 amino acids.

This clonotype was found many times. The V and J genes are TRBV27 and TRBJ2-1; 7 bases agree with TRBD2. Per germline, CDR1 MNHEY and CDR2 SMNVEV (reference sequence). CDR3 length: 18 residues. V shed 1 base, J shed 3 bases, and the junction held 12 bases outside the gene matches. The CDR3 bases are TGTGCCAGCAGTTTATGGGGTCCAGGGAGGGGTCTCTACAATGAGCAGTTCTTC. Its translation: CASSLWGPGRGLYNEQFF.

The sample holds many counts of this clonotype. The chain recombines TRBV4-3 with TRBJ1-2; no definite D call. The germline V gene encodes CDR1 LGHNA and CDR2 YSLEER. V gave up 0 bases and J gave up 8 bases, with 22 bases separating them. This CDR3 contains 17 residues. The CDR3 DNA sequence: TGCGCCAGCAGCCAAGATCCAATAACCACAAGGGCGCGAGGCTACACCTTC. Residues: CASSQDPITTRARGYTF.

V is TRBV4-2 and J is TRBJ2-1; TRBD2 matches 8 bases. This CDR3 has 17 residues. Germline CDR1 LGHNA, CDR2 YNFKEQ. V shed 4 bases, J shed 2 bases, and the junction held 10 bases outside the gene matches. CDR3 residues: CASSLRTTGGAYNEQFF. In DNA form, the CDR3 reads TGTGCCAGCAGCCTGAGAACTACCGGGGGGGCCTACAATGAGCAGTTCTTC.

The chain employs TRBV4-2 and TRBJ2-7, with 9 bases that match TRBD1. The CDR3 covers 16 residues. The germline CDR1 and CDR2 sequences are LGHNA and YNFKEQ. The ends lost 1 base at V and 6 bases at J; junction bases unmatched: 10. The CDR3 coding sequence is TGTGCCAGCAGCCAAGCTGGTTACAGGGGGCAGGTCGAGCAGTACTTC. Its protein is CASSQAGYRGQVEQYF.

This clonotype was recorded many times. The chain is built from TRBV4-1 and TRBJ2-1; no reliable D call. Trimming shortened V by 2 bases and J by 5 bases, and 7 bases separated the two germline ends. This CDR3 comprises 13 residues. Germline CDR1 is MGHRA and CDR2 is YSYEKL. DNA for the CDR3: TGCGCCAGCAGCCAAAGGATGCACAATGAGCAGTTCTTC. It translates to CASSQRMHNEQFF.

This clonotype was observed a few times. The chain is built from TRBV5-1 and TRBJ2-7; D gene unclear. This CDR3 has 14 residues. Germline V CDR1 and CDR2: SGHRS, YFSETQ. Trimming took 4 bases from V and 3 from J, leaving 14 bases between them. The CDR3, as DNA: TGCGCCAGCAGCCTCATCCCGGACGTCTACGAGCAGTACTTC. Residues: CASSLIPDVYEQYF.

This clonotype was seen a handful of times. The rearrangement links TRBV9 to TRBJ2-3; a possible D gene is TRBD2 (6 bases). The CDR3 consists of 15 residues. The V and J ends lost 0 bases and 4 bases respectively, with 12 bases between them. In germline, CDR1 is SGDLS, CDR2 YYNGEE. CDR3 nucleotide sequence: TGTGCCAGCAGCGTAGGGGGACTTGAGTCAGATACGCAGTATTTT. The encoded protein is CASSVGGLESDTQYF.

This clonotype appeared many times. The V gene is TRBV20-1, the J gene TRBJ1-1; the D gene is possibly TRBD1 (5 bases). V dropped 3 bases and J dropped 5 bases, with 13 bases sitting between them. CDR3 length: 13 residues. Looked up from germline, CDR1 is DFQATT and CDR2 is SNEGSKA (reference sequence). The CDR3 DNA reads TGCAGTGCTAGTAGAGCGGGGGGGACTGAAGCTTTCTTT. Protein sequence: CSASRAGGTEAFF.

This sequence joins TRBV6-2 or TRBV6-3 and TRBJ1-2; 11 bases fit TRBD1. Looked up from germline, CDR1 is MNHEY and CDR2 is SVGEGT. V lost 10 bases to trimming and J lost 4 bases; unmatched junction nucleotides: 17. The CDR3 is 17 residues long. The CDR3 reads CATSGSRTGGDRYGYTF. CDR3 sequence (DNA): TGTGCCACCTCGGGGTCAAGGACAGGGGGCGATCGCTATGGCTACACCTTC.

Here the CDR3 reads CSARDSFRGSPLHF. In nucleotides, the CDR3 is TGCAGTGCTAGAGATAGTTTCAGGGGTTCACCCCTCCACTTT. V gene TRBV20-1 combines with J gene TRBJ1-6; D might be TRBD1 (6 bases). Germline lookup yields CDR1 DFQATT and CDR2 SNEGSKA (reference sequence). The CDR3 length is 14 residues. Trimming left V 0 bases short and J 9 bases short, with 12 bases between.

This clonotype was counted at least ten times. The rearrangement uses TRBV2 and TRBJ2-5; no firm D call. Trimming took off 8 bases at V and 2 bases at J, with 18 bases between the two ends. Germline lookup yields CDR1 SNHLY and CDR2 FYNNEI. The CDR3 contains 15 residues. CDR3 nucleotide sequence: TGTGCCAGCTATAGTGTAGTTGCACCACAAGAGACCCAGTACTTC. Its protein product is CASYSVVAPQETQYF.

This clonotype was detected many times. The gene calls are TRBV12-3 or TRBV12-4 and TRBJ2-3; D remains ambiguous. CDR3 length equals 12 residues. The V and J ends lost 6 bases and 2 bases respectively, with 6 bases between them. The CDR3 sequence: CASSSNTDTQYF. CDR3 nucleotides: TGTGCCAGCAGCTCCAACACAGATACGCAGTATTTT.

This clonotype has a count of ten or more. The chain links TRBV28 to TRBJ2-3, with 11 bases lining up with TRBD2. The CDR3 contains 15 residues. Looked up from germline, CDR1 is MDHEN and CDR2 is SYDVKM. J gave up 4 bases and V 4 bases, and 4 bases lay outside the gene matches. CDR3 amino acids: CASSSLAGGADTQYF. The CDR3 region has the DNA TGTGCCAGCAGTTCGCTAGCGGGGGGCGCAGATACGCAGTATTTT.

The chain recombines TRBV6-5 with TRBJ1-2; D remains ambiguous. CDR1 MNHEY and CDR2 SVGAGI come from the germline V gene. V was pared by 5 bases and J by 4 bases, with 17 bases between. This CDR3 has 15 amino acids. The CDR3 region is CASSPTASTGYGYTF. CDR3 in DNA: TGTGCCAGCAGTCCGACTGCCTCCACGGGCTATGGCTACACCTTC.

The rearrangement joins TRBV6-2 or TRBV6-3 to TRBJ2-3, with D perhaps being TRBD1 or TRBD2 (5 bases each). V gave up 7 bases and J gave up 1 base, with 15 bases separating them. CDR1 is MNHEY and CDR2 is SVGEGT in the germline V gene. This CDR3 is built from 15 residues. Written as DNA, the CDR3 is TGTGCCAGCACCCCTTGGGGGATACGCACAGATACGCAGTATTTT. Amino acids: CASTPWGIRTDTQYF.

With regard to this clonotype: It may be a read error: a sequence one base away is much more abundant. The chain links TRBV5-1 to TRBJ2-3; 8 bases line up with TRBD2. CDR1 and CDR2 from the germline V gene are SGHRS and YFSETQ. This CDR3 has 16 residues. V was pared by 0 bases and J by 2 bases, with 5 bases of the junction left unmatched. CDR3 loop: CASSLGAGGVTDTQYF. In DNA, the CDR3 is TGCGCCAGCAGCTTGGGTGCGGGGGGCGTCACAGATACGCAGTATTTT.